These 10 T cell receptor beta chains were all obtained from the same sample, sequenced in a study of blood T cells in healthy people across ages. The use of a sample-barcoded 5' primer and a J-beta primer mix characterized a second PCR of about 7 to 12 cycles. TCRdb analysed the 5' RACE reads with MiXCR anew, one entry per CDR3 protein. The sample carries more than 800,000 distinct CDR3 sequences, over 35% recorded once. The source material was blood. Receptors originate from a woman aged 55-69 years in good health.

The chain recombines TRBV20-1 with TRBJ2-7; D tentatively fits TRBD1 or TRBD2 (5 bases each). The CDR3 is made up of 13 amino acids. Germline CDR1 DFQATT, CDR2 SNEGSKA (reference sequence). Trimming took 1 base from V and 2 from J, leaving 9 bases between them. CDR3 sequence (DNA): TGCAGTGCTAGAGCGTCGGGACCCTACGAGCAGTACTTC. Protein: CSARASGPYEQYF.

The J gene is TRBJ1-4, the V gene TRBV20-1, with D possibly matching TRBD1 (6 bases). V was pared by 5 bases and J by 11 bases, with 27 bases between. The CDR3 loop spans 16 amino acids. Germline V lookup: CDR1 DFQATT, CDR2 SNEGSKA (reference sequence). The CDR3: CSAQGRDTYATLKLFF. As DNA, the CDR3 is TGCAGTGCTCAGGGCCGGGACACTTATGCAACTTTGAAACTGTTTTTT.

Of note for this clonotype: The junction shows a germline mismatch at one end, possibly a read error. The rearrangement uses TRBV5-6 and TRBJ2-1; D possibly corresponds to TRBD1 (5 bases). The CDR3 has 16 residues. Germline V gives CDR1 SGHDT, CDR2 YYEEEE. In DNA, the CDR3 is TGTGCCAGCAGCTTCGGCGACAGAGTCTCCTGCAATGAGCAGTTCTTC. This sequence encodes CASSFGDRVSCNEQFF. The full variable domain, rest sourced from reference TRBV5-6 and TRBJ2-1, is DAGVTQSPTHLIKTRGQQVTLRCSPKSGHDTVSWYQQALGQGPQFIFQYYEEEERQRGNFPDRFSGHQFPNYSSELNVNALLLGDSALYLCASSFGDRVSCNEQFFGPGTRLTVL.

Written as DNA, the CDR3 is TGCAGTGCTGGGGGGGACTCAGGGCACTACGAGCAGTACTTC. It yields the protein CSAGGDSGHYEQYF. This chain links TRBV20-1 with TRBJ2-7, with TRBD2 matching over 7 bases. V trimming: 5 bases; J trimming: 3 bases; junction bases outside the gene matches: 10. Germline CDR1 reads DFQATT; CDR2 reads SNEGSKA (reference sequence). The length of the CDR3 is 14 residues.

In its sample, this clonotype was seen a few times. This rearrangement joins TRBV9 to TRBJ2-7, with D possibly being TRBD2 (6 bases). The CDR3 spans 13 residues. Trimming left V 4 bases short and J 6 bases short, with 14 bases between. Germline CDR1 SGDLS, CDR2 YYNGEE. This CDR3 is CASSPGRAIEQYF. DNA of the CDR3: TGTGCCAGCAGCCCCGGGAGAGCAATCGAGCAGTACTTC.

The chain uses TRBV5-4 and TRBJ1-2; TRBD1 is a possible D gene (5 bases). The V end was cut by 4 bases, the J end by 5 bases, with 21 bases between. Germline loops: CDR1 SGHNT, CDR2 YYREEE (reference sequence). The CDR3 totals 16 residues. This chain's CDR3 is CASSPGERPGGYGYTF. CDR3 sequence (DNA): TGTGCCAGCAGCCCGGGGGAGAGGCCGGGGGGTTATGGCTACACCTTC.

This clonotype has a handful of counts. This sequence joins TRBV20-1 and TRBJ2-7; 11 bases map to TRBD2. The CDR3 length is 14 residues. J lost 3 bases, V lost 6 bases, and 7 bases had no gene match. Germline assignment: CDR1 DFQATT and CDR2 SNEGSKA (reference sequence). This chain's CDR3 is CSARGTSGYYEQYF. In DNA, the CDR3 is TGCAGTGCCAGGGGGACTAGCGGATACTACGAGCAGTACTTC.

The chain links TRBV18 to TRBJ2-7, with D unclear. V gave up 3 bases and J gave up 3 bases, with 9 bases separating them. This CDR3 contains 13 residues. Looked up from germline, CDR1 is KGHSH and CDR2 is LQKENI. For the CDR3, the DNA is TGTGCCAGCTCACCTTCACTAAACTACGAGCAGTACTTC. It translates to CASSPSLNYEQYF.

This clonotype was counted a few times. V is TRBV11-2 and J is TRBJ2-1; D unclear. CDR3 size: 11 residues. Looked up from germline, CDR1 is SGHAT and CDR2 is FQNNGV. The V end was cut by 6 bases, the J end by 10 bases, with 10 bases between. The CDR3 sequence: CASSSLGEQFF. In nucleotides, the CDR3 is TGTGCCAGCAGTTCTTTGGGGGAGCAGTTCTTC.

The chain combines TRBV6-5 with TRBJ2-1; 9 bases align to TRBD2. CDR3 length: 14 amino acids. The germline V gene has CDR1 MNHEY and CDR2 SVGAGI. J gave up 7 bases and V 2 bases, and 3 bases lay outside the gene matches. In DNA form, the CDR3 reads TGTGCCAGCAGTTACGCGGGAGGGCGAAATGAGCAGTTCTTC. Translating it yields CASSYAGGRNEQFF.